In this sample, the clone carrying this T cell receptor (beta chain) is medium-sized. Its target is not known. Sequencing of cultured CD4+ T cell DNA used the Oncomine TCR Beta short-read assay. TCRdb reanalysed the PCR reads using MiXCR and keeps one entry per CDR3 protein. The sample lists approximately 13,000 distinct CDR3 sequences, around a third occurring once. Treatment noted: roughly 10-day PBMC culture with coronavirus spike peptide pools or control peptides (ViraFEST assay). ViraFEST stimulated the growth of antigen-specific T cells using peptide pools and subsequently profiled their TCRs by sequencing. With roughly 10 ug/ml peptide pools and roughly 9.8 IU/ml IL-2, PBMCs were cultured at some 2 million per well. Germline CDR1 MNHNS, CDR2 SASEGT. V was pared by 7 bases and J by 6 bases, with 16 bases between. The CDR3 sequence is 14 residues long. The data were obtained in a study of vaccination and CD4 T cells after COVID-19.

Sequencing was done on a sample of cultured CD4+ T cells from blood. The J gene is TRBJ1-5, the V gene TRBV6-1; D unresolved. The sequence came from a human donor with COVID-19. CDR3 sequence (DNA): TGTGCCAGCACCCCGGGAGGGTTAGGTCAGCCCCAGCATTTT. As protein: CASTPGGLGQPQHF.